The clone carrying this TCR beta chain turned up a few times. Its antigen is currently unknown. This entry belongs to a study of cytomegalovirus exposure and HLA in healthy donors. Unmatched junction bases numbered 16, after V lost 4 bases and J lost 4 bases. The CDR3 is made up of 18 amino acids. Study-level findings and limits: Researchers counted 164 TCR beta chains as cytomegalovirus-associated. An assumption of roughly uniform sequencing depth across donors underlay the presence/absence analyses. Later analysis suggested links between common viral pathogens and several top significant clusters.

PCR employed 60 Vbeta and 13 Jbeta primers. Produced via immunoSEQ multiplex PCR; TCRdb's table is partial and in-frame only. The profile shows some 120,000 clones, 15% to 20% of them singletons. The V gene is TRBV23-1, the J gene TRBJ2-3; 8 bases are a match to TRBD2. TRBV23-1 is designated an ORF whose function remains uncertain. This TCR derives from a female donor in good health and CMV-seropositive. Sequencing was done on a sample of PBMCs. CDR3 sequence (DNA): TGCGCCAGCAGTCTTAGGACTAGCTTTGGTGCGGCTCCAGATACGCAGTATTTT. Translating it yields CASSLRTSFGAAPDTQYF.